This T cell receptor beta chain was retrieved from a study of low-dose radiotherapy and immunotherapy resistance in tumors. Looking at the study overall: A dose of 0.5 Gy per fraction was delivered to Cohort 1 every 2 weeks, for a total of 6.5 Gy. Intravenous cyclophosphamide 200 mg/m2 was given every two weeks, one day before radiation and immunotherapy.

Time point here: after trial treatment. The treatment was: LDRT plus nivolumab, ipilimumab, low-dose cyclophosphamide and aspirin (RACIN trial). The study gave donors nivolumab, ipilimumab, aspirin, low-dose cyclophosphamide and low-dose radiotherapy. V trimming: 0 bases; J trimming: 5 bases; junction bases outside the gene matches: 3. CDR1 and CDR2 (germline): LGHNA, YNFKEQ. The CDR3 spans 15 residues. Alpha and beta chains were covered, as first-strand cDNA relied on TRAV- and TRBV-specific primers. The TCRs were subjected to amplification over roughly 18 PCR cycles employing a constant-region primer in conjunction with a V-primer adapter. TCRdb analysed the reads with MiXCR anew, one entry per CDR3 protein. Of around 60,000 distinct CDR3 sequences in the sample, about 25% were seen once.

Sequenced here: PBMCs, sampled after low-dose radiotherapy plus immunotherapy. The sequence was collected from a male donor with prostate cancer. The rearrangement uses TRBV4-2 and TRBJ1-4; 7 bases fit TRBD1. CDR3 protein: CASSQEGGRNEKLFF. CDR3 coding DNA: TGTGCCAGCAGCCAAGAAGGGGGCAGGAATGAAAAACTGTTTTTT.